This entry features one TCR beta chain sequence. This record comes from a study of blood T cells in healthy people across ages. Looked up from germline, CDR1 is SGHTA and CDR2 is FQGNSA. The CDR3 spans 13 residues. Trimming removed 5 bases from V and 8 bases from J; junction bases left unmatched: 5. A second PCR of about 7 to 12 cycles used a sample-barcoded 5' primer and a J-beta primer mix. Each CDR3 protein is one row after TCRdb ran MiXCR on the 5' RACE reads. The sample includes some 1.5 million distinct CDR3 sequences, roughly 27% seen only once; the top ten take more than 6%. The genes are TRBV7-2 and TRBJ2-1; 8 nucleotides align to TRBD2. This receptor was taken from a young woman in good health. The sequenced material came from blood. As DNA, the CDR3 is TGTGCCAGCAGCGCCCGAGCGGGAGATGAGCAGTTCTTC. This encodes CASSARAGDEQFF.